This TCR beta chain comes out of a study of beta chain features in type 1 diabetes. Study-wide points: It was not settled here whether HLA type affects TCRB rearrangement. Patients with type 1 diabetes carried fewer insertions and had more deletions at their VDJ junctions. The naive, central memory and Treg TCRB repertoires looked more alike in patients than they did in healthy donors.

The whole isolated RNA underwent reverse transcription, so sequencing captured expressed TCRB transcripts. The assay was immunoSEQ multiplex PCR, and TCRdb's table has in-frame clones only and misses some. The sample has around 340,000 clones; 15% to 20% are singletons. The authors sorted CD4+ naive, central memory, regulatory and stem cell-like memory cells via CD45RO/CCR7/CD25/CD127/CD95/CD27. In regard to this clone: Its antigen is unknown.

CDR1 is MGHRA and CDR2 is YSYEKL in the germline V gene. V shed 1 base, J shed 5 bases, and the junction held 15 bases outside the gene matches. This CDR3 comprises 19 residues. The sample taken for sequencing was naive CD4+ T cells from blood. The source of this sequence is a woman aged 18-29 years in good health. This rearrangement joins TRBV4-1 to TRBJ2-3; TRBD2 matches at 10 bases. The CDR3 protein is CASSQVPSGGLSAGDTQYF. Written as DNA, the CDR3 is TGCGCCAGCAGCCAAGTGCCTAGCGGGGGTTTGTCCGCTGGAGATACGCAGTATTTT.